The rows below give T cell receptor beta chains drawn from one sample of a study of T cells in Graves' hyperthyroidism and ophthalmopathy. TCRdb ran MiXCR on the multiplex PCR reads and lists one entry per CDR3 protein. The table lists hundreds of thousands of distinct CDR3 sequences, around 19% of them singletons. The sequenced sample was blood. Receptor source: a woman aged 50 to 65 with Graves' hyperthyroidism that later progressed to Graves' ophthalmopathy. The CDR3 runs from the conserved cysteine through the conserved F or W.

v_gene	j_gene	CDR3aa
TRBV6-1	TRBJ1-6	CASSAFRDRNSPLHF
TRBV10-3	TRBJ1-4	CAIKTENEKLFF
TRBV20-1	TRBJ2-7	CSASEDSHEQYF
TRBV7-2	TRBJ2-1	CASSRRSGGAPSYNEQFF
TRBV6-2/TRBV6-3	TRBJ2-2	CASSYVLTSGTGELFF
TRBV7-2	TRBJ2-1	CASSTTSGSFAGSYNEQFF
TRBV7-8	TRBJ1-1	CASSFQGRLNTEAFF
TRBV18	TRBJ2-7	CASSPAGRGYEQYF
TRBV20-1	TRBJ2-7	CSALKTGPSYEQYF
TRBV9	TRBJ2-5	CASSLRTGWKETQYF
TRBV7-9	TRBJ2-1	CASSPANGREVGEQFF
TRBV5-1	TRBJ2-2	CASSSPANTGELFF
TRBV4-1	TRBJ1-5	CASSQDGGRVGQPQHF
TRBV24-1	TRBJ2-3	CATSDSRRGTDTQYF
TRBV3-1	TRBJ2-3	CASSQDLSSQNTDTQYF